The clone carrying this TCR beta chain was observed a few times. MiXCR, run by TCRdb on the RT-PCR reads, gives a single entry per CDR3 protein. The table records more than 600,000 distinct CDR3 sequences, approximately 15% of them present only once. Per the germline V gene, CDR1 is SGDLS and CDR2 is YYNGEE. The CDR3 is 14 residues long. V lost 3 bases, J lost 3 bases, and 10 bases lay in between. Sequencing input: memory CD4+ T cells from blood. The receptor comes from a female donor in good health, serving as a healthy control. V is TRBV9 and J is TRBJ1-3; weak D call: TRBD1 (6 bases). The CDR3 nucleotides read TGTGCCAGCAGCGGGACAGTTCTTGGAAACACCATATATTTT. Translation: CASSGTVLGNTIYF.